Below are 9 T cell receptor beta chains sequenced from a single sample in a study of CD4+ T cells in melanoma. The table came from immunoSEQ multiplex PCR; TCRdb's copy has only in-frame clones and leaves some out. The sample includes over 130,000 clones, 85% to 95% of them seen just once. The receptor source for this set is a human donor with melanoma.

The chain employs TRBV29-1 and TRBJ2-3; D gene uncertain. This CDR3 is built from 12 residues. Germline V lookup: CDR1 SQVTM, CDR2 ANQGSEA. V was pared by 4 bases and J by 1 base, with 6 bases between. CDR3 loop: CSVASGTDTQYF. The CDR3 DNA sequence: TGCAGCGTTGCGTCCGGCACAGATACGCAGTATTTT.

CDR3 residues: CASSVGRGEKLFF. The CDR3 region has the DNA TGTGCCAGCAGCGTAGGCAGGGGTGAAAAACTGTTTTTT. This chain links TRBV9 with TRBJ1-4, with D possibly matching TRBD1 (6 bases). With 0 bases removed from V and 7 bases from J, the gap between germline ends came to 7 bases. CDR1 is SGDLS, CDR2 YYNGEE, per germline. This CDR3 contains 13 residues.

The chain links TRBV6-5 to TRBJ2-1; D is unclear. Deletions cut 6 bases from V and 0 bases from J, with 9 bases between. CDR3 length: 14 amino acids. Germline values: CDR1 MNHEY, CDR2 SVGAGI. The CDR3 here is CASSPRSSYNEQFF. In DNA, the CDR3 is TGTGCCAGCAGCCCCCGCAGCTCCTACAATGAGCAGTTCTTC.

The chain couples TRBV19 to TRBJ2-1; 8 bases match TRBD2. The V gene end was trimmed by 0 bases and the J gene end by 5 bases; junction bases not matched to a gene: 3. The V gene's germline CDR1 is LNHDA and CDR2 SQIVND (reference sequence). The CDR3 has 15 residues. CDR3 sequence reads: CASSIEAGANNEQFF. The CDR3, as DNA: TGTGCCAGTAGTATAGAAGCGGGGGCAAACAATGAGCAGTTCTTC.

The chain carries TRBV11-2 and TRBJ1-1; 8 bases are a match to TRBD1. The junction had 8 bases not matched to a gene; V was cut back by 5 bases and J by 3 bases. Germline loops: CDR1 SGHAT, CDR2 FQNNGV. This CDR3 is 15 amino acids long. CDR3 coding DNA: TGTGCCAGCAGCCCCAGACAGGGGATAGACACTGAAGCTTTCTTT. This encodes CASSPRQGIDTEAFF.

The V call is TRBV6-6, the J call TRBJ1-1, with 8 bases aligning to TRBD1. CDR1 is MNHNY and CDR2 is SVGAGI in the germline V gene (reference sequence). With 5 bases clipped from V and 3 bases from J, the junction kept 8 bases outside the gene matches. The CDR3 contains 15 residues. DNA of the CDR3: TGTGCCAGCAGTGCACAGGGGGGGGCCGACACTGAAGCTTTCTTT. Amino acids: CASSAQGGADTEAFF.

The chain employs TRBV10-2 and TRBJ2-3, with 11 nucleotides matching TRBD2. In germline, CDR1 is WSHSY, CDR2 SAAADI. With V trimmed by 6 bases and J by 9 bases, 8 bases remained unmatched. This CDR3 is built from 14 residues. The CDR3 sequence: CASSVSGGAGTQYF. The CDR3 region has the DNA TGCGCCAGCAGCGTTAGCGGGGGGGCCGGAACGCAGTATTTT.

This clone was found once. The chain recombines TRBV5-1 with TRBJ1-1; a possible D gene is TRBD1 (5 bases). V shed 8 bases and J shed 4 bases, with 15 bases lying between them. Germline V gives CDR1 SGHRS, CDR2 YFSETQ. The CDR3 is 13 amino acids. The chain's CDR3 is CASRRQKGTEAFF. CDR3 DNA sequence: TGCGCCAGTCGAAGACAGAAGGGCACTGAAGCTTTCTTT.

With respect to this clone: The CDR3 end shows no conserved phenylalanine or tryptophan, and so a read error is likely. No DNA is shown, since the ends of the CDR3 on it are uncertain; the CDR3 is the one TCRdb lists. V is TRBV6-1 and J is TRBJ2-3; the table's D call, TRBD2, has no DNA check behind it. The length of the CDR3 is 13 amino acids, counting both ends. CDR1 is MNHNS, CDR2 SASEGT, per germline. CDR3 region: CASSEVSGGMLRV.